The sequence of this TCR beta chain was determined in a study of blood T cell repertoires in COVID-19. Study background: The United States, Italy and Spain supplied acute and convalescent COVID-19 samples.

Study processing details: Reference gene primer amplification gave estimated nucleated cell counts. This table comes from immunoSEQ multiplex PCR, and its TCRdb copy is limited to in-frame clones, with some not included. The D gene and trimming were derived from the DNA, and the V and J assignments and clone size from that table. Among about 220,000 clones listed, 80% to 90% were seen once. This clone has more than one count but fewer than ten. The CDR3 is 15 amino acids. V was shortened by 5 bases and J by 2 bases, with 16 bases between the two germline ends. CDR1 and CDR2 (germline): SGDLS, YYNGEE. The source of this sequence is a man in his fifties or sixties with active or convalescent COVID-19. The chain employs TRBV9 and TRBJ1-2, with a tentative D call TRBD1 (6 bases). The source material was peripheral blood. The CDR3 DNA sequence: TGTGCCAGCAGTCCGCCAGGGGCGCGGAACTATGGCTACACCTTC. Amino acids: CASSPPGARNYGYTF. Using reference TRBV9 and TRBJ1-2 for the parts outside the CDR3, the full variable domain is DSGVTQTPKHLITATGQRVTLRCSPRSGDLSVYWYQQSLDQGLQFLIQYYNGEERAKGNILERFSAQQFPDLHSELNLSSLELGDSALYFCASSPPGARNYGYTFGSGTRLTVV.